This T cell receptor (beta chain) was obtained from a study of regulatory T cells in long-lasting Graves disease (dated by TCRdb to the early 2020s). At the level of the whole study: In the newly diagnosed Graves' disease group, patients had been taking antithyroid drugs for less than 3 months. The study was registered as a clinical trial and conducted in China. Persistent Graves' disease patients were compared with newly diagnosed Graves' disease patients by peripheral blood TCR sequencing and RNA sequencing. A total of some 33 samples were covered by TCR sequencing, comprising some 13 persistent and around 20 newly diagnosed Graves' disease patients.

The time point label on this specimen signifies: newly diagnosed GD, antithyroid drugs for less than 3 months. For both TCR sequencing and RNA sequencing, RNA was extracted from PBMCs using TRIzol. The diagnosis of Graves' disease followed American Thyroid Association guidelines. Patients were recruited from an endocrinology department in Xi'an, China. Each patient gave about 9.1 milliliters of peripheral blood, collected in an EDTA anticoagulant tube. Ficoll Paque Plus density gradient separation was used to isolate PBMCs, and no further T cell sorting was performed. An Agilent 2100 Bioanalyzer and agarose gel were used to assess RNA quality, and a NanoDrop 2000 was used to measure RNA concentration. This clonotype occurred many times. Its antigen is unknown. No base quality values were provided; no much bigger clone lies one nucleotide off. The CDR3 holds 19 amino acids from the cysteine to the phenylalanine. Here the CDR3 DNA is all that survives: 57 bases in frame from base 1. CDR1 and CDR2, looked up from the germline V gene (reference sequence), are GTSNPN and SVGIG. From V the trimming removes 0 bases and from J it removes 1 base, while the gene matches leave 12 bases of the junction unaccounted for.

What the work shows at the level of the full study, not this receptor alone: As a limitation, the authors acknowledged that the small sample size may reduce accuracy. Compared with newly diagnosed patients, persistent Graves' disease patients had lower TCR Shannon entropy and fewer highly expanded clones, which suggests clonal expansion. Sequencing and analysis were limited to the TCR beta chain. More public clonotypes were shared among persistent patients (around 2,600) than among newly diagnosed patients (more than 900). Because the primary lesion, thyroid tissue, could not be accessed, the study looked at peripheral blood alone. TRBV28, TRBJ1-2 and TRBJ2-5 were preferentially used in persistent disease, while TRBV20-1 and TRBJ2-1 were favored in newly diagnosed disease.

The library was generated by multiplex PCR. TCRdb lists the instrument as Illumina HiSeq 4000. CDR3 regions were amplified by Arm-PCR with iRepertoire HTBI primers to construct TCR beta libraries. Before sequencing, the PCR products went through gel purification. The study's own analysis went as follows. Gene usage analysis of CDR3 amino acid clonotypes used the approximately 62 TRBV and 14 to 15 TRBJ segments found across samples. Filtered high-quality paired reads were merged into contigs using COPE and FqMerger. BLAST was used to align contigs to IMGT TRBV, TRBD and TRBJ reference genes, and CDR3 was defined according to IMGT. Any clonotype with a frequency above 0.1% was classified as a highly expanded clone. Shannon entropy was used to measure repertoire diversity, and the Gini coefficient was used to measure V-J evenness. A clonotype was considered public if more than one individual shared it. TCRdb reran the public reads through fastp at Q25 and MiXCR, keeping productive beta chains. One record per CDR3 amino acid sequence lists the most common genes and DNA. The V and J calls here are based on TCRdb, not the publication. The sample table contains about 460,000 distinct CDR3 sequences; only one count was recorded for around 15% of them. The biggest ten clones account for roughly a sixth of the sample.

These data were also filed under a second study, of T cells in Graves' hyperthyroidism and ophthalmopathy. From that second study: A patient counted as having stable Graves' hyperthyroidism if no progression to ophthalmopathy occurred over 18 months of follow-up. Hyperthyroidism patients were newly diagnosed, with disease duration under 2 months, and aged 18 to 65 years. Any patient with an uncontrolled infection, another autoimmune disease, pregnancy or lactation was excluded. Diagnoses were based on clinical symptoms, serum thyroxine and TRAb, thyroid ultrasound and orbital computed tomography. The TCR CDR3 was subjected to a first round of RT-PCR using the HTBI primer set and the Qiagen OneStep RT-PCR kit. Most expanded thyroid clonotypes (frequency above 0.001) were also found in blood, which suggests that blood repertoires may mirror thyroid immune responses. Ophthalmopathy was separated from stable hyperthyroidism by a 13 V-J signature model, with just over 85% sensitivity and about 81% specificity obtained in cross-validation and 80%/75% obtained in testing. During validation, the model predicted progression to ophthalmopathy a median of roughly 7.1 months ahead of onset, with around 65% sensitivity and 72% to 80% specificity. To identify distinguishing TCR V-J signatures, a discovery cohort of around 100 patients was used, comprising some 45 with Graves' ophthalmopathy and under 60 with stable Graves' hyperthyroidism. Whether ophthalmopathy could be predicted prospectively was tested in an independent validation cohort made up of under 20 hyperthyroidism patients plus 17 patients who later progressed to ophthalmopathy. For training and testing, the 100 or so patients in the discovery cohort were randomly divided in a 7:3 ratio. The study also compared thyroid tissue and blood T-cell repertoires from 6 or 7 Graves' hyperthyroidism patients. After sampling, hyperthyroidism patients received methimazole starting at 30 mg daily, and ophthalmopathy patients received high-dose intravenous methylprednisolone. Libraries were constructed in a second round of multiplex PCR, after which size selection and purification were performed. The libraries were sequenced on an Illumina HiSeq2000 using paired-end 100 bp reads. SOAPnuke was used to process the raw data, with reads discarded if the reads contained adapters or uncalled bases, had a mean Phred below 15, or lacked an exact constant-primer or identifier match. COPE v1.2.5 was used to merge high-quality paired reads, and clonotypes were defined as unique nucleotide sequences. Clonotypes were aligned to IMGT TRBV, TRBD and TRBJ reference segments using MiTCR v1.1. The analysis included only V-J combinations with a frequency above 0.0001, which together covered around 99% of the repertoires. A TCS score was defined as the ratio between F50 (clonal expansion) and ExV (chaos), using BLOSUM62-based TCRdist between CDR3 peptides within each V-J. Welch's t-statistics and random forest reduced roughly 540 V-J features to roughly 13, which were used in a naive Bayes classifier (R e1071). Sample size was not statistically predetermined, and blinding of investigators to group allocation was not performed. TCR Vbeta CDR3 sequencing of 120 to 150 peripheral blood samples (over 40 ophthalmopathy, about 74 hyperthyroidism and approximately 17 progressor patients) is reported in the paper.

Sequencing used peripheral blood mononuclear cells (PBMCs), obtained at new diagnosis, from a patient treated with antithyroid drugs. The V and J segments used are TRBV30 and TRBJ2-1; 10 of the junction bases match TRBD2. This clonotype originated in a woman aged 45-65 years with Graves disease. Donor details come from another sample of the same person, matched by shared clones. The DNA reads TGTGCCTGGAGTGTAGTTTTGCTGGAGCGGGAGGGATCCTACAATGAGCAGTTCTTC. Its coded protein is CAWSVVLLEREGSYNEQFF.